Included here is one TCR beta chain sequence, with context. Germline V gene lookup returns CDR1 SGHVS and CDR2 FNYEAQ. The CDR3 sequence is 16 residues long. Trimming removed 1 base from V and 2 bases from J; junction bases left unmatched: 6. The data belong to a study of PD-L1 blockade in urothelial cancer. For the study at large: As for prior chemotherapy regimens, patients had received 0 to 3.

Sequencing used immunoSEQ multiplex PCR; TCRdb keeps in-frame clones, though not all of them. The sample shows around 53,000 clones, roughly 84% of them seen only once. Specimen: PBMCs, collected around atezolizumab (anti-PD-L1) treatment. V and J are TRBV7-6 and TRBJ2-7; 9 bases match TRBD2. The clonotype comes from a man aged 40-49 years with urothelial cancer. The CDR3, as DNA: TGTGCCAGCAGCTTAGGGGCTTTAGCGGGGGCCTACGAGCAGTACTTC. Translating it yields CASSLGALAGAYEQYF.